This T cell receptor (beta chain) emerged from a study of cytomegalovirus exposure and HLA in healthy donors. Study-wide results and caveats: A later analysis showed HLA-associated TCR beta chains outstripping equally common others in clonal expansion. According to an earlier analysis, most TCR beta V segments yielded productive rearrangements about 90% or about 30% of the time. Most TCRs appeared rarely, but some public TCRs recurred in many donors.

This CDR3 spans 16 amino acids. Germline CDR1 SNHLY, CDR2 FYNNEI. With V trimmed by 2 bases and J by 4 bases, 8 bases remained unmatched. PCR involved 60 Vbeta and 13 Jbeta primers. The assay was immunoSEQ multiplex PCR, and TCRdb's table has in-frame clones only and misses some. The sample has about 140,000 clones; around 80% are singletons. As to this clone: The antigen is unknown.

Material: PBMCs. This TCR derives from a man aged 50 to 59 in good health and CMV-seronegative. The genes are TRBV2 and TRBJ2-5; 9 nucleotides align to TRBD2. CDR3 nucleotides: TGTGCCAGCAGTGAAAGAAGGCGGGGGGGCCTAGAGACCCAGTACTTC. It translates to CASSERRRGGLETQYF.